These 27 T cell receptor beta chains originate from one sample sequenced in a study of monozygotic twins with cystic fibrosis (dated by TCRdb to the early 2020s). The library was prepared using the immunoSEQ multiplex PCR assay. The immuneACCESS repertoire file appears here via TCRdb, limited to in-frame rearrangements. These files lack a portion of the clones; in checked studies, under half of the deficit traces to unresolved V genes, and the cause of the others is not known. The sample data list approximately 11,000 clones, and roughly 95% of these were observed just once. The ten largest account for over 0.65% of the sample. The specimen sequenced was blood. These TCRs come from a boy younger than 18 with cystic fibrosis.

The chain links TRBV9 to TRBJ1-1; D possibly corresponds to TRBD1 (5 bases). CDR3 length: 15 amino acids. Trimming cost V 7 bases and J 2 bases, with 18 bases left between them. Germline values: CDR1 SGDLS, CDR2 YYNGEE. The CDR3 DNA sequence: TGTGCCAGCGGTTGGGTAACAGGAGAAAACACTGAAGCTTTCTTT. The encoded protein is CASGWVTGENTEAFF.

The V and J genes are TRBV7-9 and TRBJ1-1; D gene ambiguous. The CDR3 spans 13 residues. Germline V gives CDR1 SEHNR, CDR2 FQNEAQ (reference sequence). Trimming removed 11 bases from V and 0 bases from J, with 13 bases in between. The CDR3 bases are TGTGCCTATTCTCCGGCCATGAACACTGAAGCTTTCTTT. Translated, it gives CAYSPAMNTEAFF.

The chain is built from TRBV15 and TRBJ2-3, with D possibly being TRBD1 (6 bases). The CDR3 has 15 amino acids. V dropped 3 bases and J dropped 3 bases, with 13 bases sitting between them. Germline V CDR1 and CDR2: LNHNV, YYDKDF (reference sequence). The CDR3 DNA reads as TGTGCCACCAGCAGCGCAGGGGCGGGTACAGATACGCAGTATTTT. Protein product: CATSSAGAGTDTQYF.

This rearrangement joins TRBV30 to TRBJ2-5, with a tentative D call TRBD2 (6 bases). The CDR3 contains 14 residues. Per the germline V gene, CDR1 is GTSNPN and CDR2 is SVGIG (reference sequence). Trimming cost V 0 bases and J 5 bases, with 13 bases left between them. The CDR3 region is CAWSVAGRGETQYF. CDR3 coding DNA: TGTGCCTGGAGTGTAGCCGGCCGGGGGGAGACCCAGTACTTC.

The chain joins TRBV18 to TRBJ2-1, with 13 bases identical to TRBD2. CDR3 length equals 15 residues. The germline gives CDR1 KGHSH, CDR2 LQKENI. V was clipped by 1 base and J by 7 bases; unmatched bases: 1. The DNA for the CDR3 is TGTGCCAGCTCACCACGGACTAGCGGGAGTAATGAGCAGTTCTTC. Encoded protein: CASSPRTSGSNEQFF.

The V and J genes are TRBV2 and TRBJ2-1, with 8 positions matching TRBD1. Losses at the gene ends were 3 bases for V and 7 bases for J; bases not matched to a gene: 8. The CDR3 has 15 amino acids. From germline, CDR1 is SNHLY and CDR2 FYNNEI. The CDR3 DNA follows: TGTGCCAGCAGTGATCATAGACAGGGGCGAAATGAGCAGTTCTTC. This encodes CASSDHRQGRNEQFF.

There are a few counts of this clone. V usage is TRBV2 and J usage is TRBJ2-7; 9 bases map to TRBD1. V was pared by 3 bases and J by 3 bases, with 3 bases of the junction left unmatched. The germline CDR1 and CDR2 sequences are SNHLY and FYNNEI. The CDR3 covers 14 residues. The CDR3 here is CASSEMGQGYEQYF. The CDR3 DNA reads as TGTGCCAGCAGTGAGATGGGACAGGGCTACGAGCAGTACTTC. Combining the CDR3 with reference TRBV2 and TRBJ2-7 gives the whole variable domain EPEVTQTPSHQVTQMGQEVILRCVPISNHLYFYWYRQILGQKVEFLVSFYNNEISEKSEIFDDQFSVERPDGSNFTLKIRSTKLEDSAMYFCASSEMGQGYEQYFGPGTRLTVT.

The chain combines TRBV6-6 with TRBJ2-1; the D is unclear. V lost 2 bases, J lost 10 bases, and 6 bases lay in between. Germline V gives CDR1 MNHNY, CDR2 SVGAGI (reference sequence). The CDR3 runs to 11 residues. The chain's CDR3 is CASSYGEEQFF. CDR3 DNA sequence: TGTGCCAGCAGTTACGGCGAAGAGCAGTTCTTC.

The chain carries TRBV4-1 and TRBJ2-1; no reliable D call. Trimming cost V 2 bases and J 7 bases, with 6 bases left between them. The CDR3 extends over 12 amino acids. Germline loops: CDR1 MGHRA, CDR2 YSYEKL. The CDR3 nucleotides read TGCGCCAGCAGCCAACAAATAAATGAGCAGTTCTTC. It specifies CASSQQINEQFF.

The table lists this clone with a count of one. The V call is TRBV28, the J call TRBJ1-1; D is unresolved. Between the trimmed V and J ends, which lost 7 bases and 1 base, there was a span of 7 bases. The germline CDR1 and CDR2 sequences are MDHEN and SYDVKM. CDR3 size: 12 residues. The CDR3 DNA sequence: TGTGCCAGCACCGCCCCGAACACTGAAGCTTTCTTT. Residues: CASTAPNTEAFF.

J is TRBJ2-1 and V is TRBV18; tentative D call: TRBD2 (6 bases). The V end was cut by 3 bases, the J end by 0 bases, with 6 bases between. The CDR3 totals 14 residues. Germline loops: CDR1 KGHSH, CDR2 LQKENI. In nucleotides, the CDR3 is TGTGCCAGCTCACCGGGGGGCTCCTACAATGAGCAGTTCTTC. Protein: CASSPGGSYNEQFF.

This chain links TRBV2 with TRBJ2-5; 11 bases agree with TRBD1. The V and J ends lost 3 bases and 4 bases, in that order; junction bases with no gene match: 7. The CDR3 has 16 residues. Germline V gives CDR1 SNHLY, CDR2 FYNNEI. The CDR3, as DNA: TGTGCCAGCAGTGAGGACAGGGGGCATGTAGGAGAGACCCAGTACTTC. Translating gives CASSEDRGHVGETQYF.

The rearrangement uses TRBV30 and TRBJ2-2; tentatively, D is TRBD2 (7 bases). This CDR3 region has 16 residues. The V end was cut by 7 bases, the J end by 5 bases, with 23 bases between. CDR1 is GTSNPN and CDR2 is SVGIG in the germline V gene (reference sequence). In DNA, the CDR3 is TGTGCCTCGCCCCCCCGGGGGGCCTGGGGAACCGGGGAGCTGTTTTTT. Protein product: CASPPRGAWGTGELFF.

The J gene is TRBJ2-7, the V gene TRBV20-1, with a possible D match to TRBD2 (6 bases). The germline V and J ends were trimmed by 6 bases and 4 bases, with 10 bases remaining between them. Germline V gene data show CDR1 as DFQATT and CDR2 as SNEGSKA (reference sequence). CDR3 length: 11 residues. The CDR3 DNA follows: TGCAGTGCAGGAGGGGAATACGAGCAGTACTTC. Its protein is CSAGGEYEQYF.

The chain is built from TRBV10-3 and TRBJ2-1; 12 bases line up with TRBD2. V trimming: 8 bases; J trimming: 6 bases; junction bases outside the gene matches: 8. The CDR3 extends over 15 amino acids. Germline CDR1 is ENHRY and CDR2 is SYGVKD. CDR3 nucleotide sequence: TGTGCCATCCTACCCGGACTAGCGGGACCCAATGAGCAGTTCTTC. Its translation is CAILPGLAGPNEQFF.

CDR3 DNA: TGCGCCAGCAGCTCGGGCCGGGGTAGTTACGAGCAGTACTTC. As protein: CASSSGRGSYEQYF. The rearrangement joins TRBV5-1 to TRBJ2-7; the D gene is possibly TRBD2 (5 bases). The CDR3 length is 14 residues. V dropped 3 bases and J dropped 4 bases, with 14 bases sitting between them. Germline lookup yields CDR1 SGHRS and CDR2 YFSETQ.

This chain uses TRBV5-4 with TRBJ2-1, with D uncertain. The germline CDR1 and CDR2 sequences are SGHNT and YYREEE (reference sequence). V was clipped by 1 base and J by 8 bases, with 4 bases between them. This CDR3 comprises 11 residues. This CDR3 reads CASSLRDEQFF. The CDR3 DNA sequence: TGTGCCAGCAGCTTGCGGGATGAGCAGTTCTTC.

This rearrangement joins TRBV7-3 to TRBJ2-1, with D hard to call. The ends were cut back, 5 bases at V and 8 bases at J, with 16 bases in the middle. Germline lookup yields CDR1 SGHTA and CDR2 FQGTGA. There are 14 residues in the CDR3. CDR3 region: CASSAYLRGDEQFF. DNA of the CDR3: TGTGCCAGCAGCGCTTATCTGAGAGGAGATGAGCAGTTCTTC.

This chain links TRBV2 with TRBJ2-1; tentatively, D is TRBD2 (6 bases). V was clipped by 3 bases and J by 8 bases, with 11 bases between them. This CDR3 has 13 residues. CDR1 is SNHLY and CDR2 is FYNNEI in the germline V gene. CDR3 nucleotides: TGTGCCAGCAGTGAGGTGATAGCGGATGAGCAGTTCTTC. This codes for CASSEVIADEQFF.

The chain recombines TRBV4-1 with TRBJ1-4, with 11 bases aligning to TRBD1. Germline values: CDR1 MGHRA, CDR2 YSYEKL. After removal of 8 bases from V and 7 bases from J, the junction contained 6 bases not matched to a gene. This CDR3 comprises 14 residues. The CDR3 reads CASLGDRGTEKLFF. DNA of the CDR3: TGCGCCAGCCTGGGGGACAGGGGGACTGAAAAACTGTTTTTT.

This sequence joins TRBV7-2 and TRBJ2-1; no clear D gene. The V gene's germline CDR1 is SGHTA and CDR2 FQGNSA. Trimming left V 3 bases short and J 6 bases short, with 21 bases between. The CDR3 runs 17 residues. The CDR3 is CASSLPKGARRSNEQFF. Written as DNA, the CDR3 is TGTGCCAGCAGCTTGCCAAAGGGCGCCCGAAGAAGCAATGAGCAGTTCTTC.

This clone occurred once. V is TRBV6-6 and J is TRBJ1-6, with 9 bases aligning to TRBD1. The germline V gene encodes CDR1 MNHNY and CDR2 SVGAGI (reference sequence). Germline trimming cut 7 bases from V and 7 bases from J; bases unmatched to any gene: 11. The CDR3 totals 16 residues. The CDR3 region is CASKVRPGQGNSPLHF. The CDR3 DNA follows: TGTGCCAGCAAAGTGAGGCCGGGACAGGGAAATTCACCCCTCCACTTT.

V is TRBV6-5 and J is TRBJ2-3, with D hard to call. Trimming pared 4 bases from V and 2 bases from J, leaving 10 bases between. The germline CDR1 and CDR2 sequences are MNHEY and SVGAGI. CDR3 length: 14 residues. CDR3 nucleotides: TGTGCCAGCAGTTCGGGCAGTACCACAGATACGCAGTATTTT. Its protein is CASSSGSTTDTQYF.

The V and J genes are TRBV7-2 and TRBJ2-6; D remains unclear. There are 15 residues in the CDR3. Between the trimmed V and J ends, which lost 3 bases and 3 bases, there was a span of 9 bases. The germline V gene has CDR1 SGHTA and CDR2 FQGNSA. CDR3 residues: CASSLDYGGANVLTF. The CDR3 nucleotides read TGTGCCAGCAGCTTGGATTACGGTGGGGCCAACGTCCTGACTTTC.

This chain joins TRBV6-1 and TRBJ1-2, with 7 positions matching TRBD1. J was trimmed by 0 bases and V by 0 bases; bases with no gene match: 10. CDR3 length: 18 amino acids. In germline, CDR1 is MNHNS, CDR2 SASEGT. The CDR3 nucleotides are TGTGCCAGCAGTGAAGCCGAACACCGGGACAGTCCTAACTATGGCTACACCTTC. The encoded protein is CASSEAEHRDSPNYGYTF.

The count of this clone is one. This chain uses TRBV5-1 with TRBJ2-5; TRBD1 agrees at 7 bases. Germline V CDR1 and CDR2: SGHRS, YFSETQ. The ends lost 3 bases at V and 4 bases at J; junction bases unmatched: 0. The CDR3 has 12 amino acids. The CDR3 here is CASSYRGETQYF. CDR3 bases: TGCGCCAGCAGCTACAGGGGAGAGACCCAGTACTTC.

This rearrangement joins TRBV5-5 to TRBJ2-5, with 9 bases that match TRBD1. The germline CDR1 and CDR2 sequences are SGHKS and YYEKEE (reference sequence). After removal of 3 bases from V and 9 bases from J, the junction contained 12 bases not matched to a gene. This CDR3 comprises 15 residues. For the CDR3, the DNA is TGTGCCAGCAGCTCAGGACAGGGGCACGGGTTGGCCCAGTACTTC. Protein sequence: CASSSGQGHGLAQYF. Complete variable domain (other parts from reference TRBV5-5 and TRBJ2-5): DAGVTQSPTHLIKTRGQQVTLRCSPISGHKSVSWYQQVLGQGPQFIFQYYEKEERGRGNFPDRFSARQFPNYSSELNVNALLLGDSALYLCASSSGQGHGLAQYFGPGTRLLVL.